This TCR beta chain comes out of a study of cytomegalovirus exposure and HLA in healthy donors. The wider study: One earlier analysis, a look at approximately 190 million T cells, found almost 120 million unique TCR beta sequences.

The study's findings and limits: Rates of TCR association differed by HLA locus in a later analysis, with DRB1 highest and HLA-C lowest. TCR beta chains numbering more than 150 were designated cytomegalovirus-associated.

The PCR made use of 60 Vbeta and 13 Jbeta primers. Sequencing used immunoSEQ multiplex PCR; TCRdb keeps in-frame clones, though not all of them. Of about 85,000 clones listed, approximately 80% are singletons. At collection, donors were nominally healthy, but unrecorded immune exposures were probable. Concerning this clone: What it recognizes is unknown.

J gave up 7 bases and V 5 bases, and 8 bases lay outside the gene matches. There are 15 residues in the CDR3. CDR1 is LNHDA, CDR2 SQIVND, per germline (reference sequence). The genes are TRBV19 and TRBJ2-1; 10 bases are a match to TRBD2. The clonotype originates from a woman between 45 and 65 years old in good health and CMV-seropositive. What was sequenced was PBMCs. CDR3: CASSGEAGGRNEQFF. In DNA form, the CDR3 reads TGTGCCAGTAGTGGGGAAGCGGGAGGGCGGAATGAGCAGTTCTTC.